This T cell receptor (beta chain) derives from a study of blood T cell repertoires in COVID-19. About the study: From the United States, Italy and Spain came samples of acute and convalescent COVID-19.

Clinical history as reported by participants underpinned cohort assignment. Germline values: CDR1 SGHRS, CDR2 YFSETQ. Trimming removed 1 base from V and 5 bases from J; junction bases left unmatched: 3. The CDR3 covers 15 residues. Original methodology: Nucleated cell counts were estimated from reference gene primer amplification. Libraries were prepared by immunoSEQ multiplex PCR; TCRdb keeps only in-frame clonotypes and omits some of them. From that table come the V and J calls and clone size; the DNA was used to work out D and trimming. Of about 200,000 clones in the sample, less than 90% were seen once.

The V call is TRBV5-1, the J call TRBJ1-6, with 7 bases lining up with TRBD1. This sequence originates from a woman under 40 who had been exposed to COVID-19. Sequencing was performed on PBMCs or T cells enriched from blood (not recorded which). The CDR3 spells CASSLKGADNSPLHF. The DNA for the CDR3 is TGCGCCAGCAGCTTGAAGGGGGCGGATAATTCACCCCTCCACTTT.